What follows are 7 T cell receptor beta chains derived from one specimen sequenced in a study of beta chain features in type 1 diabetes. The whole isolated RNA underwent reverse transcription, so sequencing captured expressed TCRB transcripts. The repertoire was sequenced with immunoSEQ multiplex PCR; TCRdb's copy has only in-frame clones and lacks some. Altogether 80,000 to 90,000 clones are present, 25% to 35% being singletons, with the ten largest covering about 0.5%. Sequencing was performed on stem cell memory CD4+ T cells from blood. Every receptor here comes from a young woman in good health.

This chain links TRBV6-6 with TRBJ2-7; a weak D match, TRBD1 (6 bases). The CDR3 is made up of 15 amino acids. Deletions cut 0 bases from V and 0 bases from J, with 9 bases between. Germline V gene sequence: CDR1 MNHNY, CDR2 SVGAGI (reference sequence). The CDR3 DNA reads TGTGCCAGCAGTTACTCAGGGACACACTCCTACGAGCAGTACTTC. Protein sequence: CASSYSGTHSYEQYF.

This clone occurred a few times. The CDR3 reads CASSPGGVSGANVLTF. CDR3 nucleotide sequence: TGCGCCAGCAGCCCTGGGGGGGTCTCTGGGGCCAACGTCCTGACTTTC. This chain connects TRBV4-3 to TRBJ2-6, with 7 bases lining up with TRBD2. V shed 4 bases and J 0 bases; nucleotides not matched to a gene: 3. This CDR3 comprises 16 residues. Germline V gene lookup returns CDR1 LGHNA and CDR2 YSLEER.

The chain combines TRBV11-3 with TRBJ2-7; the match to TRBD1 covers 9 bases. Trimming took 0 bases from V and 6 from J; bases not matched to a gene: 12. Germline assignment: CDR1 SGHNT and CDR2 YENEEA. This CDR3 region has 17 residues. The CDR3 DNA reads TGTGCCAGCAGCTTAGATCGGGGACAGGGCGCTCGGAGCGAGCAGTACTTC. This gives the protein CASSLDRGQGARSEQYF.

The chain is built from TRBV5-1 and TRBJ2-2; D ambiguous. Deletions cut 1 base from V and 3 bases from J, with 4 bases between. This CDR3 has 13 residues. CDR1 and CDR2 from the germline V gene are SGHRS and YFSETQ. The CDR3 bases are TGCGCCAGCAGCTTGTCGGACACCGGGGAGCTGTTTTTT. This gives the protein CASSLSDTGELFF. Drawing the rest from reference TRBV5-1 and TRBJ2-2, the complete variable domain is KAGVTQTPRYLIKTRGQQVTLSCSPISGHRSVSWYQQTPGQGLQFLFEYFSETQRNKGNFPGRFSGRQFSNSRSEMNVSTLELGDSALYLCASSLSDTGELFFGEGSRLTVL.

This clone was counted only a few times. The rearrangement joins TRBV7-9 to TRBJ1-2, with D maybe TRBD1 (5 bases). The CDR3 has 15 amino acids. Trimming removed 5 bases at V and 2 bases at J, with 15 bases between. Germline lookup yields CDR1 SEHNR and CDR2 FQNEAQ (reference sequence). The CDR3 spells CASSTQVHLNYGYTF. Written as DNA, the CDR3 is TGTGCCAGCAGCACACAGGTTCACCTGAACTATGGCTACACCTTC.

This clone has just a few counts. The genes are TRBV18 and TRBJ1-1, with D unresolved. The CDR3 has 14 amino acids. Germline assignment: CDR1 KGHSH and CDR2 LQKENI. Trimming took 2 bases from V and 2 from J, leaving 9 bases between them. The CDR3 loop reads CASSPTSANTEAFF. DNA for the CDR3: TGTGCCAGCTCACCAACATCCGCTAACACTGAAGCTTTCTTT.

This clone was observed a few times. The gene calls are TRBV2 and TRBJ1-2, with D unclear. V shed 7 bases and J shed 4 bases, with 7 bases lying between them. CDR1 is SNHLY, CDR2 FYNNEI, per germline. The CDR3 extends over 11 amino acids. The CDR3 reads CASTGRYGYTF. DNA for the CDR3: TGTGCCAGCACAGGCCGCTATGGCTACACCTTC.